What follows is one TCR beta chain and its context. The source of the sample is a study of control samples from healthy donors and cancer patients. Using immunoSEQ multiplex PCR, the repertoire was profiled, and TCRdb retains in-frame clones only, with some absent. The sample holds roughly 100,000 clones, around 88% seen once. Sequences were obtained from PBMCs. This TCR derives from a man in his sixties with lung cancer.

Here the CDR3 reads CASRRDYNTDTQYF. DNA of the CDR3: TGTGCCAGCAGGAGGGACTACAACACAGATACGCAGTATTTT. The chain uses TRBV2 and TRBJ2-3; 7 bases are shared with TRBD2. With 6 bases clipped from V and 2 bases from J, the junction kept 5 bases outside the gene matches. Germline V CDR1 and CDR2: SNHLY, FYNNEI. The CDR3 totals 14 residues.